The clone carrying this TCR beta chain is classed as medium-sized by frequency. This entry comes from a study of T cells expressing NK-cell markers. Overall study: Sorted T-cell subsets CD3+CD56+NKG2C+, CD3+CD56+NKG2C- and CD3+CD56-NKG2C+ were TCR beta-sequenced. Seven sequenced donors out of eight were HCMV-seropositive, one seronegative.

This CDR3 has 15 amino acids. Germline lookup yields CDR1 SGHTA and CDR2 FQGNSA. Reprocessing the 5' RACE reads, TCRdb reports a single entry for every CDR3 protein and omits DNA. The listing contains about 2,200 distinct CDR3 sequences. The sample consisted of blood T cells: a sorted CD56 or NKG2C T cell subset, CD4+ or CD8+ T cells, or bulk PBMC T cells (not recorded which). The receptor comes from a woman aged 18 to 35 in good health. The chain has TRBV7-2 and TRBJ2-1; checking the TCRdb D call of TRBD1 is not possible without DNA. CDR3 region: CASSFWGGSYNEQFF.